This TCR beta chain is drawn from a study of shared clonotypes between healthy human individuals. This CDR3 contains 15 residues. In germline, CDR1 is MNHEY, CDR2 SVGAGI. V dropped 5 bases and J dropped 0 bases, with 10 bases sitting between them. TCRdb's copy holds only in-frame clones and misses some; the assay was immunoSEQ multiplex PCR. The sample lists just over 2,000,000 clones, about 95% occurring once. There were only Caucasian adults among the donors, and all lived in Nashville, Tennessee. The sample was naive CD4+ T cells sorted from blood. Subset indicated: CD45RA+ positively selected. The sequence was collected from a young man in good health. The chain uses TRBV6-5 and TRBJ2-2, with D possibly matching TRBD1 (5 bases). The CDR3 spells CASSLSRANTGELFF. In DNA, the CDR3 is TGTGCCAGCAGTCTAAGCAGGGCGAACACCGGGGAGCTGTTTTTT.